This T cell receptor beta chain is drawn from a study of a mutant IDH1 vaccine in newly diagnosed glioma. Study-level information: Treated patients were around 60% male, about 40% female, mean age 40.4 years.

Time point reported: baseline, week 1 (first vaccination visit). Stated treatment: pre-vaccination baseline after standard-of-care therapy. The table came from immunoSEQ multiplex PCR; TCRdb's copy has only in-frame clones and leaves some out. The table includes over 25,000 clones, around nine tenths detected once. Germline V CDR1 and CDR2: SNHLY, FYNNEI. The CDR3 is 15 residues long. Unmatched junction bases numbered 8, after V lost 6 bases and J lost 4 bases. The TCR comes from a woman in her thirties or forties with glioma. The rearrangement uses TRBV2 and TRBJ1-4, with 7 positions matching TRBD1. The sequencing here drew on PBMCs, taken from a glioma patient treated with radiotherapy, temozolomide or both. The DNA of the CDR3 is TGTGCCAGCAGGGCTCCGGGACAGTATAATGAAAAACTGTTTTTT. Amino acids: CASRAPGQYNEKLFF.